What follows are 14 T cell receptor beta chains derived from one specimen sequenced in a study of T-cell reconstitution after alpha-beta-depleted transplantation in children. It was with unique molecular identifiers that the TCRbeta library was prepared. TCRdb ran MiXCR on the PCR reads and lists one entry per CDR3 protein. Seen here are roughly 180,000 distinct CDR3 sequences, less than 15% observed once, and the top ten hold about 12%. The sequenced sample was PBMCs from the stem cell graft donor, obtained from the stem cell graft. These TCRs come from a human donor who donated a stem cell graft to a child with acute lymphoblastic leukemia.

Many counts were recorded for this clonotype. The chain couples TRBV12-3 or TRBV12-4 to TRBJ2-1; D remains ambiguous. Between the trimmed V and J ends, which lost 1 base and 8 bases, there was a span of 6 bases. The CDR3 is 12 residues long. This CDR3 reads CASSLVSDEQFF. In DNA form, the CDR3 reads TGTGCCAGCAGTTTAGTTTCCGATGAGCAGTTCTTC.

For the CDR3, the DNA is TGCAGTGCTATCCCGAGGGGGATGGGCTATGGCTACACCTTC. Residues: CSAIPRGMGYGYTF. The V gene is TRBV20-1, the J gene TRBJ1-2; perhaps TRBD1 as D (6 bases). Per the germline V gene, CDR1 is DFQATT and CDR2 is SNEGSKA (reference sequence). V was pared by 4 bases and J by 4 bases, with 16 bases between. The CDR3 has 14 amino acids.

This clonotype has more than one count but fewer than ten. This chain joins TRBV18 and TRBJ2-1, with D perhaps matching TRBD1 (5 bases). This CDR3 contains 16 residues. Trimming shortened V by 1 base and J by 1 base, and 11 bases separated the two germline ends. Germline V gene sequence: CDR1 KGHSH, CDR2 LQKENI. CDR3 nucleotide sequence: TGTGCCAGCTCACCACTGGGTAGGGGTTCCTACAATGAGCAGTTCTTC. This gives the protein CASSPLGRGSYNEQFF. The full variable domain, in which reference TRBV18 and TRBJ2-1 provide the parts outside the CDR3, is NAGVMQNPRHLVRRRGQEARLRCSPMKGHSHVYWYRQLPEEGLKFMVYLQKENIIDESGMPKERFSAEFPKEGPSILRIQQVVRGDSAAYFCASSPLGRGSYNEQFFGPGTRLTVL.

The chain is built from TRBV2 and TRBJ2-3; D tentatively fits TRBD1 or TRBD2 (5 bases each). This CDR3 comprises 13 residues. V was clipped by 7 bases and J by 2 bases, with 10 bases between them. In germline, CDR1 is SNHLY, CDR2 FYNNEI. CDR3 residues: CASTWGTTDTQYF. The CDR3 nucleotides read TGTGCCAGCACCTGGGGGACCACAGATACGCAGTATTTT.

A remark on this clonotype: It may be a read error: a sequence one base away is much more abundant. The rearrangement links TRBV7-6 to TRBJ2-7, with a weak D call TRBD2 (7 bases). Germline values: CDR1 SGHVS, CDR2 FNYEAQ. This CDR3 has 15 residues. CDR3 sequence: CASSSPTRGDYEHYF. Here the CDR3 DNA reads TGTGCCAGCAGCTCTCCGACTAGGGGGGACTACGAGCACTACTTC.

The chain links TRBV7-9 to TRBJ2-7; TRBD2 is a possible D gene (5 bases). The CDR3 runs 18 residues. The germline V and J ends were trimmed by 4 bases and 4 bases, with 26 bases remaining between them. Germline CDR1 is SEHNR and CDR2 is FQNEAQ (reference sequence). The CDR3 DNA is TGTGCCAGCAGCTCTACCCCGGCGGGTTTCTCTAAAGGGTACGAGCAGTACTTC. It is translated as CASSSTPAGFSKGYEQYF. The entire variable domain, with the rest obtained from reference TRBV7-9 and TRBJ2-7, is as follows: DTGVSQNPRHKITKRGQNVTFRCDPISEHNRLYWYRQTLGQGPEFLTYFQNEAQLEKSRLLSDRFSAERPKGSFSTLEIQRTEQGDSAMYLCASSSTPAGFSKGYEQYFGPGTRLTVT.

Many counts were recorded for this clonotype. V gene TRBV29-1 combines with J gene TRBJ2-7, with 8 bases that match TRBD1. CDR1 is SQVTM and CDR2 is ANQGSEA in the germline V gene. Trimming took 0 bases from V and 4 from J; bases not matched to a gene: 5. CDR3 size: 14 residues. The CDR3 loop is CSVEDRGRKYEQYF. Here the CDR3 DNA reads TGCAGCGTTGAAGACAGGGGGCGAAAGTACGAGCAGTACTTC.

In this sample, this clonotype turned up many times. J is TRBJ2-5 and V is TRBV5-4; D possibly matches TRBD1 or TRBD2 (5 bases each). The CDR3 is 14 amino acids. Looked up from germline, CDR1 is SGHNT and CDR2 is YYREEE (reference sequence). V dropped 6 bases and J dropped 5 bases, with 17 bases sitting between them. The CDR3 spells CASNRAGSGETQYF. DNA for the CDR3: TGTGCCAGCAACCGGGCGGGTTCAGGGGAGACCCAGTACTTC.

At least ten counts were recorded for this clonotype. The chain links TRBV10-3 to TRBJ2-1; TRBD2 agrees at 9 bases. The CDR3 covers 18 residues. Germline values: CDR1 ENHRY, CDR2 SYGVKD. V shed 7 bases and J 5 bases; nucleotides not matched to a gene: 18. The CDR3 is CAITRRAPNQRGDNEQFF. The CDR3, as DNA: TGTGCCATCACCCGAAGGGCCCCGAATCAGCGGGGGGACAATGAGCAGTTCTTC.

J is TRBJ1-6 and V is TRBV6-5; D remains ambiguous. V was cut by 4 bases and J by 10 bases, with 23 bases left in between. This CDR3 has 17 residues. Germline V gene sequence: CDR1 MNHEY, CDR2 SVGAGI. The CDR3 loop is CASSSTALERVPSPLHF. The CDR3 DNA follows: TGTGCCAGCAGTTCCACCGCCTTGGAGAGGGTACCGTCACCCCTCCACTTT.

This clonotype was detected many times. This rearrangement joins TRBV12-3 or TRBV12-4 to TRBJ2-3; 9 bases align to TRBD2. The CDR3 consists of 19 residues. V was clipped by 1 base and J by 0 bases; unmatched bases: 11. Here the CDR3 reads CASSLGGSGGWYSTDTQYF. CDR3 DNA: TGTGCCAGCAGTTTAGGCGGTAGCGGGGGATGGTATAGCACAGATACGCAGTATTTT.

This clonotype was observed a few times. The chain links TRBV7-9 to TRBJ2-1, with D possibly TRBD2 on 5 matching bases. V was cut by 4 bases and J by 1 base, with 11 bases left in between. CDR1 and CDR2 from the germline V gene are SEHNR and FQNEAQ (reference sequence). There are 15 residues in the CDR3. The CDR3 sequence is CASSSPSGSYNEQFF. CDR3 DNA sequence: TGTGCCAGCAGCTCCCCGTCGGGGTCCTACAATGAGCAGTTCTTC.

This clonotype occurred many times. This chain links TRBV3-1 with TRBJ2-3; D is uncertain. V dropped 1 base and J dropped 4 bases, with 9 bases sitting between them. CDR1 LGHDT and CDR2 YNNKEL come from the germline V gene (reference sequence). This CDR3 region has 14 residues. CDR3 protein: CASSQGISADTQYF. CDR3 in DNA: TGTGCCAGCAGCCAAGGGATCAGTGCAGATACGCAGTATTTT.

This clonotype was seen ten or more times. The CDR3 loop reads CASSPTVIKHEQYF. The CDR3 nucleotides are TGTGCCAGCAGCCCGACAGTGATTAAACACGAGCAGTACTTC. The chain combines TRBV12-3 or TRBV12-4 with TRBJ2-7, with a possible D match to TRBD1 (5 bases). This CDR3 comprises 14 residues. V lost 6 bases to trimming and J lost 5 bases, with 17 bases between them.